The rows below give T cell receptor beta chains drawn from one sample of a study of beta chain features in type 1 diabetes. Measured with immunoSEQ multiplex PCR; TCRdb has only the in-frame clones, and not every one. The sample holds 350,000 to 400,000 clones, roughly 15% seen once. Material for sequencing was naive CD4+ T cells from blood. These receptors came from a woman aged 18 to 35 in good health. Each CDR3 is given with its conserved first and last residue. The order of the fields is V gene, D gene, J gene, clone size, CDR3 DNA, CDR3 protein. A D gene is named only where the DNA matches it firmly. The size field is filled for only some rows; it gives once, few, many or a size class.

V gene: TRBV11-2
D gene: -
J gene: TRBJ2-3
clone size: -
CDR3 DNA: TGTGCCAGCAGCTTAACTAGCCGAGACTCAGATACGCAGTATTTT
CDR3 protein: CASSLTSRDSDTQYF

V gene: TRBV11-2
D gene: TRBD2
J gene: TRBJ2-1
clone size: -
CDR3 DNA: TGTGCCAGCAGCTCTACTAGCGGGGGGACCAATGAGCAGTTCTTC
CDR3 protein: CASSSTSGGTNEQFF

V gene: TRBV30
D gene: -
J gene: TRBJ1-1
clone size: -
CDR3 DNA: TGTGCCTGGACCGGGGAGAACACTGAAGCTTTCTTT
CDR3 protein: CAWTGENTEAFF

V gene: TRBV18
D gene: TRBD1
J gene: TRBJ1-1
clone size: -
CDR3 DNA: TGTGCCAGCTCACCCCGGGACAGAGACACTGAAGCTTTCTTT
CDR3 protein: CASSPRDRDTEAFF

V gene: TRBV10-3
D gene: -
J gene: TRBJ1-1
clone size: -
CDR3 DNA: TGTGCCATCAGTGGAGGGGGGGGACAAGCTTTCTTT
CDR3 protein: CAISGGGGQAFF

V gene: TRBV7-3
D gene: TRBD1
J gene: TRBJ2-1
clone size: few
CDR3 DNA: TGTGCCAGCAGCCCTGGGGACAGGGGGAATGAGCAGTTCTTC
CDR3 protein: CASSPGDRGNEQFF

V gene: TRBV5-1
D gene: TRBD2
J gene: TRBJ2-1
clone size: few
CDR3 DNA: TGCGCCAGCAGCTTGACTAGCGGGAGTGGGAATGAGCAGTTCTTC
CDR3 protein: CASSLTSGSGNEQFF

V gene: TRBV14
D gene: TRBD2
J gene: TRBJ2-7
clone size: few
CDR3 DNA: TGTGCCAGCAGCCTCCCTAGCGGGCGCGCCTACGAGCAGTACTTC
CDR3 protein: CASSLPSGRAYEQYF

V gene: TRBV7-2
D gene: -
J gene: TRBJ2-1
clone size: few
CDR3 DNA: TGTGCCAGCAGCTCAACGGGAGTGAATGAGCAGTTCTTC
CDR3 protein: CASSSTGVNEQFF

V gene: TRBV7-9
D gene: TRBD2
J gene: TRBJ2-4
clone size: few
CDR3 DNA: TGTGCCAGCAGCCCCAAAAGAATAGGGAGGGACATTCAGTACTTC
CDR3 protein: CASSPKRIGRDIQYF

V gene: TRBV25-1
D gene: TRBD2
J gene: TRBJ2-1
clone size: few
CDR3 DNA: TGTGCCAGCAGTGAAGCCGGGACTAGGATGCCTGAGCAGTTCTTC
CDR3 protein: CASSEAGTRMPEQFF

V gene: TRBV18
D gene: TRBD1
J gene: TRBJ1-5
clone size: -
CDR3 DNA: TGTGCCAGCTCACCTCGGACAGGCTGGAGTCAGCCCCAGCATTTT
CDR3 protein: CASSPRTGWSQPQHF

V gene: TRBV7-9
D gene: -
J gene: TRBJ1-1
clone size: -
CDR3 DNA: TGTGCCAGCAGCATACAGGGAAAGAACACTGAAGCTTTCTTT
CDR3 protein: CASSIQGKNTEAFF

V gene: TRBV19
D gene: TRBD2
J gene: TRBJ2-1
clone size: few
CDR3 DNA: TGTGCCAGTAAGGGAACCGGGACTAGCGGGAGTTGGATTGGCCCAGAGGAGTTCTTC
CDR3 protein: CASKGTGTSGSWIGPEEFF

V gene: TRBV7-8
D gene: TRBD2
J gene: TRBJ2-6
clone size: few
CDR3 DNA: TGTGCCAGCAGTCGGGGACTAGCTCTAGGCGGGGCCAACGTCCTGACTTTC
CDR3 protein: CASSRGLALGGANVLTF

V gene: TRBV10-3
D gene: -
J gene: TRBJ1-1
clone size: few
CDR3 DNA: TGTGCCATCGGGTCCGGGACAAGGGTGAACACTGAAGCTTTCTTT
CDR3 protein: CAIGSGTRVNTEAFF

V gene: TRBV20-1
D gene: -
J gene: TRBJ2-5
clone size: -
CDR3 DNA: TGCAGTGCTAGGACAAAAGAGACCCAGTACTTC
CDR3 protein: CSARTKETQYF

V gene: TRBV18
D gene: -
J gene: TRBJ2-5
clone size: -
CDR3 DNA: TGTGCCAGCTCACCACCGGGAGGCAGGCAAGAGACCCAGTACTTC
CDR3 protein: CASSPPGGRQETQYF

V gene: TRBV2
D gene: -
J gene: TRBJ1-3
clone size: -
CDR3 DNA: TGTGCCAGCAGGGTACAGGGAAGCTACTCTGGAAACACCATATATTTT
CDR3 protein: CASRVQGSYSGNTIYF

V gene: TRBV14
D gene: -
J gene: TRBJ2-7
clone size: -
CDR3 DNA: TGTGCCAGCAGCCAACAGGGAGGCCCTTACGAGCAGTACTTC
CDR3 protein: CASSQQGGPYEQYF

V gene: TRBV6-5
D gene: -
J gene: TRBJ2-1
clone size: few
CDR3 DNA: TGTGCCAGCAGTTACTCGAACAGGGCTGGGCAGTTCTTC
CDR3 protein: CASSYSNRAGQFF

V gene: TRBV30
D gene: -
J gene: TRBJ1-4
clone size: few
CDR3 DNA: TGTGCCTGGAACGAAGGGGTTGGGGAAAAACTGTTTTTT
CDR3 protein: CAWNEGVGEKLFF

V gene: TRBV28
D gene: -
J gene: TRBJ2-3
clone size: -
CDR3 DNA: TGTGCCAGCAGAATGGATAGCGCTGATACGCAGTATTTT
CDR3 protein: CASRMDSADTQYF

V gene: TRBV4-3
D gene: -
J gene: TRBJ2-2
clone size: few
CDR3 DNA: TGCGCCAGCAGACCGCGCGAGTCCTTCGGGGAGCTGTTTTTT
CDR3 protein: CASRPRESFGELFF

V gene: TRBV6-1
D gene: -
J gene: TRBJ1-1
clone size: few
CDR3 DNA: TGTGCCAGCAGACGAGGAACAAACACTGAGGCTTTCTTT
CDR3 protein: CASRRGTNTEAFF

V gene: TRBV9
D gene: -
J gene: TRBJ2-1
clone size: few
CDR3 DNA: TGTGCCAGCAGCGTAGAAGTGGGGCGGAATGAGCAGTTCTTC
CDR3 protein: CASSVEVGRNEQFF

V gene: TRBV5-1
D gene: -
J gene: TRBJ2-4
clone size: -
CDR3 DNA: TGCGCCAGCAGCTTGGAGTCCTACGGAGTCAAAAACATTCAGTACTTC
CDR3 protein: CASSLESYGVKNIQYF

V gene: TRBV2
D gene: -
J gene: TRBJ1-1
clone size: few
CDR3 DNA: TGTGCCAGCAGTGAAGCCCTCAGCGCTGAAGCTTTCTTT
CDR3 protein: CASSEALSAEAFF

V gene: TRBV13
D gene: -
J gene: TRBJ2-3
clone size: -
CDR3 DNA: TGTGCCAGCAGCCCTGAGCCTCAAAGCCATACGCAGTATTTT
CDR3 protein: CASSPEPQSHTQYF

V gene: TRBV7-2
D gene: TRBD2
J gene: TRBJ2-3
clone size: few
CDR3 DNA: TGTGCCAGCAGCACCTCCGCTAGCGGGAGCTGGGATACGCAGTATTTT
CDR3 protein: CASSTSASGSWDTQYF

V gene: TRBV28
D gene: -
J gene: TRBJ1-4
clone size: -
CDR3 DNA: TGTGCCAGCAGTGGGATGACGGGGGGAAGACTGTTTTTT
CDR3 protein: CASSGMTGGRLFF

V gene: TRBV25-1
D gene: TRBD1
J gene: TRBJ2-7
clone size: -
CDR3 DNA: TGTGCCAGCAGTGACCCTCGACAGGGGGCATCCTACGAGCAGTACTTC
CDR3 protein: CASSDPRQGASYEQYF

V gene: TRBV6-5
D gene: -
J gene: TRBJ2-7
clone size: -
CDR3 DNA: TGTGCCAGCAGTTACACCCGGGAGCTCTCCTACGAGCAGTACTTC
CDR3 protein: CASSYTRELSYEQYF

V gene: TRBV28
D gene: TRBD2
J gene: TRBJ2-7
clone size: few
CDR3 DNA: TGTGCCAGCAGACTCTCCGGGACTAGCGGCGAGCAGTACTTC
CDR3 protein: CASRLSGTSGEQYF

V gene: TRBV5-1
D gene: -
J gene: TRBJ1-2
clone size: few
CDR3 DNA: TGCGCCAGCGGGAGTGGCTATGGCTACACCTTC
CDR3 protein: CASGSGYGYTF

V gene: TRBV28
D gene: TRBD2
J gene: TRBJ2-3
clone size: few
CDR3 DNA: TGTGCCAGCTGGGAGGGGACAGATACGCAGTATTTT
CDR3 protein: CASWEGTDTQYF

V gene: TRBV30
D gene: TRBD1
J gene: TRBJ2-2
clone size: -
CDR3 DNA: TGTGCCTGGTCGGAACAGGGGACCGGGGAGCTGTTTTTT
CDR3 protein: CAWSEQGTGELFF

V gene: TRBV5-6
D gene: -
J gene: TRBJ2-1
clone size: few
CDR3 DNA: TGTGCCAGCAGCCCAGGGCTCGATGAGCAGTTCTTC
CDR3 protein: CASSPGLDEQFF

V gene: TRBV5-4
D gene: TRBD2
J gene: TRBJ2-1
clone size: -
CDR3 DNA: TGTGCCAGCAGCCCTCGAACCGGGACTAGCCCACACAATGAGCAGTTCTTC
CDR3 protein: CASSPRTGTSPHNEQFF

V gene: TRBV29-1
D gene: -
J gene: TRBJ1-1
clone size: -
CDR3 DNA: TGCAGCGTTGTAGCAACCCTTATGAACACTGAAGCTTTCTTT
CDR3 protein: CSVVATLMNTEAFF

V gene: TRBV9
D gene: TRBD1
J gene: TRBJ2-6
clone size: -
CDR3 DNA: TGTGCCAGCAGCGAACAGGGGTCTGGGGCCAACGTCCTGACTTTC
CDR3 protein: CASSEQGSGANVLTF